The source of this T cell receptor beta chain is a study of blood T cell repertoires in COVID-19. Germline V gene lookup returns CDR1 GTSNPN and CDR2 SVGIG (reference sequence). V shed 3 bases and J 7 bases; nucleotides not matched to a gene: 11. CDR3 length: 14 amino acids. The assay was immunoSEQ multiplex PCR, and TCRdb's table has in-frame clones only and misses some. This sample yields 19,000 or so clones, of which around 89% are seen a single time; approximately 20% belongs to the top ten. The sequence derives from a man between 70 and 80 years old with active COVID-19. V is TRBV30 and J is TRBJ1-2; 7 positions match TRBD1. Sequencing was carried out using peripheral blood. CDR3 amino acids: CAWRHKGQVVGYTF. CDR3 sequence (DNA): TGTGCCTGGAGGCATAAAGGACAGGTTGTTGGCTACACCTTC.